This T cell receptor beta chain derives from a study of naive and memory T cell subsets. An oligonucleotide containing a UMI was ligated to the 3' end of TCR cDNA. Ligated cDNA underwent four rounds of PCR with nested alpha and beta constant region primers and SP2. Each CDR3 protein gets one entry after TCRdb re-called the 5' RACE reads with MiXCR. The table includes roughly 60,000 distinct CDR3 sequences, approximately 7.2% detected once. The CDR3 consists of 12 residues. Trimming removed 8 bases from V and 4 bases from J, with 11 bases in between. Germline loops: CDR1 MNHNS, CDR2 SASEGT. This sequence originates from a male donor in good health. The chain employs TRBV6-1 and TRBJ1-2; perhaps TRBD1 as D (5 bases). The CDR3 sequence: CASWGRGYGYTF. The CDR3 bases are TGTGCCAGCTGGGGGAGGGGCTATGGCTACACCTTC.